This TCR beta chain is from a study of lymphopenia after photon versus proton radiotherapy. This CDR3 region has 15 residues. V shed 7 bases and J shed 4 bases, with 17 bases lying between them. Germline V gene data show CDR1 as WSHSY and CDR2 as SAAADI. Study findings and constraints: Larger post-nadir TCR diversity loss correlated inversely with survival in deceased patients. After lymphocyte nadir, photon-treated repertoires showed oligoclonal expansion, especially CD8+ Temra.

Method: immunoSEQ multiplex PCR; TCRdb's copy keeps in-frame clones and lacks some. Altogether approximately 30,000 clones are present, around 82% being singletons, with the ten largest covering approximately 31%. This clone was picked up one time. Its antigen remains unidentified. The sequence derives from a man aged 50 or older with gastric cancer. The sample here was peripheral blood, taken from a patient treated with photon-based radiotherapy. V usage is TRBV10-2 and J usage is TRBJ1-5; D may be TRBD1 (5 bases). CDR3 bases: TGCGCCAGCAAGGCTGACGTGACAGCGAATCAGCCCCAGCATTTT. The encoded protein is CASKADVTANQPQHF.